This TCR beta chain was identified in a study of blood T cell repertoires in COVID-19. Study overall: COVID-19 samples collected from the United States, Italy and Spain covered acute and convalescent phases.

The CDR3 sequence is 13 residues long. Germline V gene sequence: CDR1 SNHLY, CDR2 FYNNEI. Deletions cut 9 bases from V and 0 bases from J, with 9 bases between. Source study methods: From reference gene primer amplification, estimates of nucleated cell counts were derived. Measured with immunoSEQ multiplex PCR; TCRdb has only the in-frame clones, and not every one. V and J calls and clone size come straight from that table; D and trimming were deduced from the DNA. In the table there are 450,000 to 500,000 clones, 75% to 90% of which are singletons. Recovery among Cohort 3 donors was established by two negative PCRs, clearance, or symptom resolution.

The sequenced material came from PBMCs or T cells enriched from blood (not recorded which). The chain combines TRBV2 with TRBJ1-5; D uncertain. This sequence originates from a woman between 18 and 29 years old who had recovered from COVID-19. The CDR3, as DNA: TGTGCCAGTTTACGGGATAGCAATCAGCCCCAGCATTTT. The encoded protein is CASLRDSNQPQHF. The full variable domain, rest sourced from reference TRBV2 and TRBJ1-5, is EPEVTQTPSHQVTQMGQEVILRCVPISNHLYFYWYRQILGQKVEFLVSFYNNEISEKSEIFDDQFSVERPDGSNFTLKIRSTKLEDSAMYFCASLRDSNQPQHFGDGTRLSIL.